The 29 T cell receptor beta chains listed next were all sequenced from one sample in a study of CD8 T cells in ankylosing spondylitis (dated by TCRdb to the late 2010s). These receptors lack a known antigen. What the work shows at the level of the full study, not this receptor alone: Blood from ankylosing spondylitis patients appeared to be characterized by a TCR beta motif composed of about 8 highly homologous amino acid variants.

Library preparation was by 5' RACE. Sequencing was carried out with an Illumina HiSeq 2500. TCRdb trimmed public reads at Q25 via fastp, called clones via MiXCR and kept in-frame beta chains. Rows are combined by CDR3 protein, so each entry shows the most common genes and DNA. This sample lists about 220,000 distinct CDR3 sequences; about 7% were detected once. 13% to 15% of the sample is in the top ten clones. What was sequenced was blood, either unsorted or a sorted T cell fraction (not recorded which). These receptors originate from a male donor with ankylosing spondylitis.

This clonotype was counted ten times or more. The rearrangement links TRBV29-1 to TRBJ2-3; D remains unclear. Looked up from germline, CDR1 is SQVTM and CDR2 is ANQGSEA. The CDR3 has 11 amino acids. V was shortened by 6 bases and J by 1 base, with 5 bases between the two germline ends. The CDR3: CSVLRTDTQYF. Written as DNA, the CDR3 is TGCAGCGTCCTCCGCACAGATACGCAGTATTTT.

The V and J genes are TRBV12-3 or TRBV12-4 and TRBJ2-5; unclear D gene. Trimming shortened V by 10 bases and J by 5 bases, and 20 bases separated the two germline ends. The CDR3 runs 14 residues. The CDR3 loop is CANSPTSRKETQYF. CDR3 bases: TGTGCCAACAGCCCGACATCGAGGAAGGAGACCCAGTACTTC.

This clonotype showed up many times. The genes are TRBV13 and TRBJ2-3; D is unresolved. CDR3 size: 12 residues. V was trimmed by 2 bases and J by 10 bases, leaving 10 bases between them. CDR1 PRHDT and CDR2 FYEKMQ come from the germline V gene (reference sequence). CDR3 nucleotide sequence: TGTGCCAGCAGCTTAAGGGCTGTGGCGCAGTATTTT. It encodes CASSLRAVAQYF.

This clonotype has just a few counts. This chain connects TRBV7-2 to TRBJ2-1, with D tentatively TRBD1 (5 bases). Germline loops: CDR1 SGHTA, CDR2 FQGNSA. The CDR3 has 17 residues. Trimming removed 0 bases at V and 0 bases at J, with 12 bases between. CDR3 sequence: CASSLALRGSSYNEQFF. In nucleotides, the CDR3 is TGTGCCAGCAGCTTAGCGCTAAGGGGTAGCTCCTACAATGAGCAGTTCTTC.

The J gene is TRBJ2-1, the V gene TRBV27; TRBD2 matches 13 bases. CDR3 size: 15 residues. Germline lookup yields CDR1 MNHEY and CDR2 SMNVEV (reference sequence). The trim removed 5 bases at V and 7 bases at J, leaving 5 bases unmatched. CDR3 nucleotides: TGTGCCAGCAGTACCCGACTAGCGGGAGGAAATGAGCAGTTCTTC. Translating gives CASSTRLAGGNEQFF.

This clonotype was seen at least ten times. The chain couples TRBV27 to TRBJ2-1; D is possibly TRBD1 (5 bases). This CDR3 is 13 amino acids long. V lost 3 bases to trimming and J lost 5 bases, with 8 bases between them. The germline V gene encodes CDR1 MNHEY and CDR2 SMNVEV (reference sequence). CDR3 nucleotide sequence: TGTGCCAGCAGTTTCCAGACAGACAATGAGCAGTTCTTC. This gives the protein CASSFQTDNEQFF.

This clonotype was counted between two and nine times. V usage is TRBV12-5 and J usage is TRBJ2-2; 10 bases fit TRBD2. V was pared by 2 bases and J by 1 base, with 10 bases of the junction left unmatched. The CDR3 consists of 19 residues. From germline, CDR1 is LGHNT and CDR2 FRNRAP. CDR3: CASGLQILAGGRNTGELFF. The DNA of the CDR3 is TGTGCTAGTGGTTTGCAGATCTTAGCGGGGGGCAGGAACACCGGGGAGCTGTTTTTT.

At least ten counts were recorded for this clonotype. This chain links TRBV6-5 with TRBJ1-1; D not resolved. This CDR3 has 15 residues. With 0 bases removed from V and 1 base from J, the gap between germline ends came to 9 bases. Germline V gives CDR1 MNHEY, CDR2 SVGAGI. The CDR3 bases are TGTGCCAGCAGTTACTCGGTTGGTGGGAACACTGAAGCTTTCTTT. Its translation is CASSYSVGGNTEAFF.

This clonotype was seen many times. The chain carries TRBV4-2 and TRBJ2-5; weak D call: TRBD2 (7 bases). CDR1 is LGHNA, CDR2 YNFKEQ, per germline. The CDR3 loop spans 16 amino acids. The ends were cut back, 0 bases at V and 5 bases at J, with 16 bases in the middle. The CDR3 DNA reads TGTGCCAGCAGCCAAGATTGGGGGGGCGAGGGGGAGACCCAGTACTTC. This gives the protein CASSQDWGGEGETQYF.

CDR3 nucleotide sequence: TGTGCCAGCAGGACTAGCGGGAGAGACAATGAGCAGTTCTTC. It specifies CASRTSGRDNEQFF. The chain joins TRBV12-3 or TRBV12-4 to TRBJ2-1; 12 nucleotides align to TRBD2. There are 14 residues in the CDR3. With V trimmed by 6 bases and J by 5 bases, 2 bases remained unmatched.

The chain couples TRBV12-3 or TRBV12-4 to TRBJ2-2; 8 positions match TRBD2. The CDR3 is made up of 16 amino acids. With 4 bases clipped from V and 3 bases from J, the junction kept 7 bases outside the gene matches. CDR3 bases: TGTGCCAGCAGTTATAAGCGGGAGCGGTACACCGGGGAGCTGTTTTTT. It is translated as CASSYKRERYTGELFF.

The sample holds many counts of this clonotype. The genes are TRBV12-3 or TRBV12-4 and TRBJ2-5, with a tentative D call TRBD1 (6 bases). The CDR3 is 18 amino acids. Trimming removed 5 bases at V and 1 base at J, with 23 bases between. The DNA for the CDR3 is TGTGCCAGCAGTAAACGGACGGGTTTAGGGGGAATCCAAGAGACCCAGTACTTC. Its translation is CASSKRTGLGGIQETQYF.

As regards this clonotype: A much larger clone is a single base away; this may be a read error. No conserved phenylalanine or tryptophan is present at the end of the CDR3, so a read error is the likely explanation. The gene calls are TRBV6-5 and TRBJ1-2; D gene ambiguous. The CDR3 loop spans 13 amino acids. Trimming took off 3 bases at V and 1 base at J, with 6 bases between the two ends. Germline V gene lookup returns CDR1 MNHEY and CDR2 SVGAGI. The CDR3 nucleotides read TGTGCCAGCAGTTATACAGATAACTATGGCTACACCTTA. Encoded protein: CASSYTDNYGYTL.

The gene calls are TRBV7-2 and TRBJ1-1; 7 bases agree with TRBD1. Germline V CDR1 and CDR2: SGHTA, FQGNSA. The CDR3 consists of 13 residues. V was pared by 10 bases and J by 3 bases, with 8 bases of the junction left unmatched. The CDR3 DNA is TGTGCCATCCGGCGAGGGGGCTACACTGAAGCTTTCTTT. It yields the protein CAIRRGGYTEAFF.

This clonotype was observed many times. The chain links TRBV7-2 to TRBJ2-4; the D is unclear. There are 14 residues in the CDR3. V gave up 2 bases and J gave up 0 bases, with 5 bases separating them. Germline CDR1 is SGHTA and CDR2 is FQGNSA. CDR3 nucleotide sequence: TGTGCCAGCAGCTTATCGATAGCCAAAAACATTCAGTACTTC. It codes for CASSLSIAKNIQYF.

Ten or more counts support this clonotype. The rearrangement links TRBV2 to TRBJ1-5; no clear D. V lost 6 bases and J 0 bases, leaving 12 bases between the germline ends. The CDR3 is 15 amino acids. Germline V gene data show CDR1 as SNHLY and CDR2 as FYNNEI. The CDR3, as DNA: TGTGCCAGCAGGCTACAGAGTTATAGCAATCAGCCCCAGCATTTT. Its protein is CASRLQSYSNQPQHF.

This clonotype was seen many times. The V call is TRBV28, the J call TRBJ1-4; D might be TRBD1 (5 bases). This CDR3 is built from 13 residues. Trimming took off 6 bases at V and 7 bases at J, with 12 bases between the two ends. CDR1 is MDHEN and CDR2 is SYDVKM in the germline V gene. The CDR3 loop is CASSGGLGEKLFF. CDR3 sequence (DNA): TGTGCCAGCAGCGGGGGGTTGGGTGAAAAACTGTTTTTT.

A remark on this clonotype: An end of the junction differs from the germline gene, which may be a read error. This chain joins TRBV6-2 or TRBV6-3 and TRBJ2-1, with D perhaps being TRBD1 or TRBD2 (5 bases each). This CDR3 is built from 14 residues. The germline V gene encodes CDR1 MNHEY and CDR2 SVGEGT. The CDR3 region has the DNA TGTGCCAGCAGTTACGGGGGTAGAGCGAATGAGCAGCTCTTC. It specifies CASSYGGRANEQLF.

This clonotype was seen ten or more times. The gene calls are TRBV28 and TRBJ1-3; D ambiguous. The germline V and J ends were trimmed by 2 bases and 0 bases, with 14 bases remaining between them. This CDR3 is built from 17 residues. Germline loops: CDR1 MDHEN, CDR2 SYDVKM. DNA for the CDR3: TGTGCCAGCAGTTTAGTGCCAGCAATGACCTCTGGAAACACCATATATTTT. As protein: CASSLVPAMTSGNTIYF.

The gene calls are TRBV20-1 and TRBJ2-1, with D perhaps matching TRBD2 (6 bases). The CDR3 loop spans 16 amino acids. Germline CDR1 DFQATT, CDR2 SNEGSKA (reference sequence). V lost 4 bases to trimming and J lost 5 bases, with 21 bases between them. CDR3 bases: TGCAGTGCTACGCTGGGCTCCGCCTGGGGGGACAATGAGCAGTTCTTC. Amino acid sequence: CSATLGSAWGDNEQFF.

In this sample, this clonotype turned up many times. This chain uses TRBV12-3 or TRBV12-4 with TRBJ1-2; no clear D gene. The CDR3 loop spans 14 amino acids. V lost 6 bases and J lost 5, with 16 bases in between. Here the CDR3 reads CASSRAREKYGYTF. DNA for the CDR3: TGTGCCAGCAGCCGCGCCCGTGAGAAATATGGCTACACCTTC.

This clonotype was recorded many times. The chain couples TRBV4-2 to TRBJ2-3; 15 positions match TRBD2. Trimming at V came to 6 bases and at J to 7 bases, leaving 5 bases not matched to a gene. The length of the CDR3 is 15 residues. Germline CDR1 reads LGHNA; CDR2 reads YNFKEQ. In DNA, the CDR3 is TGTGCCAGCAGTATGGGACTAGCGGGAGGACATACGCAGTATTTT. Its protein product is CASSMGLAGGHTQYF.

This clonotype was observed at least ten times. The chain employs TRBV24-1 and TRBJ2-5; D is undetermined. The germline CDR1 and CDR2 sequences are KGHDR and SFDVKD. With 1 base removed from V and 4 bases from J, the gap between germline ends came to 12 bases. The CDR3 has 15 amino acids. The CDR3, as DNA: TGTGCCACCAGTGATTTTGCCGGAGTGAGAGAGACCCAGTACTTC. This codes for CATSDFAGVRETQYF.

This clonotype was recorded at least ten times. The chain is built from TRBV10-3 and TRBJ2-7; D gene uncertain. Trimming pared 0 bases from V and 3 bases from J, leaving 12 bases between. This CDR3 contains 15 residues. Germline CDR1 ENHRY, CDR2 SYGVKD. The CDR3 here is CAISESEGLLYEQYF. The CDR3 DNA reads TGTGCCATCAGTGAGTCGGAAGGTTTACTCTACGAGCAGTACTTC.

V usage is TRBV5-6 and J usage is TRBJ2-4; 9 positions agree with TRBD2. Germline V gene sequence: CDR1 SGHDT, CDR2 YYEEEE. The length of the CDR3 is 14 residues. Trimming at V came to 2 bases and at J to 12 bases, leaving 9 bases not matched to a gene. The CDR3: CASSFLRTSDDQYF. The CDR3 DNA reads TGTGCCAGCAGCTTCCTCCGGACTAGCGACGATCAGTACTTC.

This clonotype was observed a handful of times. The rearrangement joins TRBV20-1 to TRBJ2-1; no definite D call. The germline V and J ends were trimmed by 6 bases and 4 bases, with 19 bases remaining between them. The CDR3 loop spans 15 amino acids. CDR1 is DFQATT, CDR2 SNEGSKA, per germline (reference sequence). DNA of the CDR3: TGCAGTGCCCCTACCCCAGAAGCCTATTACAATGAGCAGTTCTTC. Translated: CSAPTPEAYYNEQFF.

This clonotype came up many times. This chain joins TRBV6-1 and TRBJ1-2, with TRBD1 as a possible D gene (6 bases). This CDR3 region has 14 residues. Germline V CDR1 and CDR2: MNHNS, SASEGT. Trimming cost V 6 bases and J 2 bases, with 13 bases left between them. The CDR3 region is CASRWTDGNYGYTF. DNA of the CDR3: TGTGCCAGCAGATGGACAGACGGAAACTATGGCTACACCTTC.

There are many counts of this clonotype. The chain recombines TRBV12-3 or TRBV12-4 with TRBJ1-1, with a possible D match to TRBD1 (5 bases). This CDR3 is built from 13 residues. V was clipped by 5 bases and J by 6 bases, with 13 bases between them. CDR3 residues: CASSPGGVSEAFF. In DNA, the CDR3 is TGTGCCAGCAGTCCCGGGGGAGTTTCTGAAGCTTTCTTT.

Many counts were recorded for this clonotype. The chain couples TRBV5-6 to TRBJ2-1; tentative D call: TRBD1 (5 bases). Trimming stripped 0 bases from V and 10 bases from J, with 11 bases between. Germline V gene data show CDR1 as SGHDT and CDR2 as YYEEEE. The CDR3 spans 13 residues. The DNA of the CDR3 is TGTGCCAGCAGCTTGGCGTTTGGGGCAGAGCAGTTCTTC. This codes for CASSLAFGAEQFF.